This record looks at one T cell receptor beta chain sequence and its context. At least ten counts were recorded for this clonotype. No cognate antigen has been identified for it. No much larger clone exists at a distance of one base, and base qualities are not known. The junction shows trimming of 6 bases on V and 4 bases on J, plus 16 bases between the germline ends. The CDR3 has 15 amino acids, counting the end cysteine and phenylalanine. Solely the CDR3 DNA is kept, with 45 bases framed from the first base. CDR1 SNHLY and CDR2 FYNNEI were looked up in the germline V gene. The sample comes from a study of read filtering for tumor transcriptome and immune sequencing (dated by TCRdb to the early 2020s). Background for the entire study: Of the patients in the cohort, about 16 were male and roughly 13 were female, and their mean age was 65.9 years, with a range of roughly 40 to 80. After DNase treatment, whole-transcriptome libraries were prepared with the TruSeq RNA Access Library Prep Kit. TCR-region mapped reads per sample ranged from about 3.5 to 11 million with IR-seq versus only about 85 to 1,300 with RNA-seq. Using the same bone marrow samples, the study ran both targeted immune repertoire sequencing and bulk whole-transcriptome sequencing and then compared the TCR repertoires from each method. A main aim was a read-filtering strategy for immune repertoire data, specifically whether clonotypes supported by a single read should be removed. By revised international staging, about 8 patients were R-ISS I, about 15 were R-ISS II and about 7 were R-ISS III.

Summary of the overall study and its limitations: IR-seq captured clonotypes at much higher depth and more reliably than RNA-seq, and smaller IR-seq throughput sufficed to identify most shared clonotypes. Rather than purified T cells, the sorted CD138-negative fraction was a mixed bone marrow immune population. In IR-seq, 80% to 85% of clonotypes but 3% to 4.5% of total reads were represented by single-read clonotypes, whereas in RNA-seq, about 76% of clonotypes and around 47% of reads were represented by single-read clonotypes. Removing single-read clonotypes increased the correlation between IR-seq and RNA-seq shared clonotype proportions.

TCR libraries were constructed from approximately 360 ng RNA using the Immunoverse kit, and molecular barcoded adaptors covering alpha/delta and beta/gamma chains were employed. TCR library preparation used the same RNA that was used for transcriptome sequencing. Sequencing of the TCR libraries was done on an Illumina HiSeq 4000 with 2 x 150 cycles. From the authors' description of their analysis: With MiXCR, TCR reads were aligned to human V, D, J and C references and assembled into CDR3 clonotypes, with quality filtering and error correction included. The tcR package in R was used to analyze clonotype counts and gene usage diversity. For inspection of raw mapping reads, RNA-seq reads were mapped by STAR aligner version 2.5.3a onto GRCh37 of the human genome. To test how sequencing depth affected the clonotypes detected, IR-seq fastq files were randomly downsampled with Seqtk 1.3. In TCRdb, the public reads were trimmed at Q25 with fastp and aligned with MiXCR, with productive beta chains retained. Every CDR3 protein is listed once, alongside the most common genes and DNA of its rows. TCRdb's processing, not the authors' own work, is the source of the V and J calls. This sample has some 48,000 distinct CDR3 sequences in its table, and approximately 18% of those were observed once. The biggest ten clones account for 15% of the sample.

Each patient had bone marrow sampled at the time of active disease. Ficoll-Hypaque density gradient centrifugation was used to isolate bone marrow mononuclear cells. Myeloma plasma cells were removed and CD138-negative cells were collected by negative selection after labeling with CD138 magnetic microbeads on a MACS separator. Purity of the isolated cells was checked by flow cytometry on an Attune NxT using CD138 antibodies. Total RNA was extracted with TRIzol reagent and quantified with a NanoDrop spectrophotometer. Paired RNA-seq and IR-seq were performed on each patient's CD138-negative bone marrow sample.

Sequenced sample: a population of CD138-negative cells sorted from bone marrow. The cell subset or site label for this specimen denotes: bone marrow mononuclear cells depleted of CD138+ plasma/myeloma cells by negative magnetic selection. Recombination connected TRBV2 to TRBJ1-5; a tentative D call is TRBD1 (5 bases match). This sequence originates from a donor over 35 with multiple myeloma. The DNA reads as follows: TGTGCCAGCAGGTCAAGAGGGGCGATTAATCAGCCCCAGCATTTT. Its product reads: CASRSRGAINQPQHF. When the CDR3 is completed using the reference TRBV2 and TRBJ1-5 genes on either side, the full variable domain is EPEVTQTPSHQVTQMGQEVILRCVPISNHLYFYWYRQILGQKVEFLVSFYNNEISEKSEIFDDQFSVERPDGSNFTLKIRSTKLEDSAMYFCASRSRGAINQPQHFGDGTRLSIL.